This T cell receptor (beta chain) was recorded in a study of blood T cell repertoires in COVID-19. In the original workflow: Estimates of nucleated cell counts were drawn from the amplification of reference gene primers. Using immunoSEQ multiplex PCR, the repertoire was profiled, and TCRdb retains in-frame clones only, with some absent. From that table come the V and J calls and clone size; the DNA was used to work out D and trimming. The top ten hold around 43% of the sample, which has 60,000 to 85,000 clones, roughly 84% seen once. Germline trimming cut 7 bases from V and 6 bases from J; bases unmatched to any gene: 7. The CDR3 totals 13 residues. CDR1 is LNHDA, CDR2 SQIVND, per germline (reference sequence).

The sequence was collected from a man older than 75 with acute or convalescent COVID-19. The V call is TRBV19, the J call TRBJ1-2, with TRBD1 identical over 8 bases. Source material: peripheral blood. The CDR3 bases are TGTGCCAGTAAGACGGGACAGGTTCATGGCTACACCTTC. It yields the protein CASKTGQVHGYTF. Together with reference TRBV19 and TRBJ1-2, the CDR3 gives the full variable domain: DGGITQSPKYLFRKEGQNVTLSCEQNLNHDAMYWYRQDPGQGLRLIYYSQIVNDFQKGDIAEGYSVSREKKESFPLTVTSAQKNPTAFYLCASKTGQVHGYTFGSGTRLTVV.